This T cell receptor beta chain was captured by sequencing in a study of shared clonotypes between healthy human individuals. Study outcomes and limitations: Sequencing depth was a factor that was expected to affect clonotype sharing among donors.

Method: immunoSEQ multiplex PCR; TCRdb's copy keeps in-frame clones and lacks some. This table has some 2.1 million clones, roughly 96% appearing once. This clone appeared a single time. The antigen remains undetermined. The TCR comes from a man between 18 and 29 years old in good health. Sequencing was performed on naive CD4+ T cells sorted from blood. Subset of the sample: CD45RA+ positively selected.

This CDR3 reads CASRRDGNEQFF. DNA of the CDR3: TGCGCCAGCAGAAGGGACGGGAATGAGCAGTTCTTC. The rearrangement links TRBV10-2 to TRBJ2-1; perhaps D is TRBD1 or TRBD2 (5 bases each). V lost 6 bases and J lost 7, with 10 bases in between. This CDR3 contains 12 residues. Per germline, CDR1 WSHSY and CDR2 SAAADI.